These T cell receptor beta chains were read from a single sample in a study of blood T cell repertoires in COVID-19. Clones were sequenced by immunoSEQ multiplex PCR, and TCRdb holds only the in-frame ones, with some missing. The data hold more than 85,000 clones, with more than 90% observed a single time. The sequencing input was peripheral blood. These receptors were taken from a man between 18 and 29 years old with acute or convalescent COVID-19. The CDR3 runs from the conserved cysteine through the conserved F or W. Each record gives: clone size, J gene, D gene, V gene, CDR3 protein, CDR3 DNA. D genes are given only for firm matches. Where a row states a size, it is once, few, many or the class of an expanded clone; other rows omit it.

>.|TRBJ1-6|TRBD1|TRBV4-1
CASSQGTVGNSPLHF
TGCGCCAGCAGCCAGGGGACAGTCGGTAATTCACCCCTCCACTTT
>.|TRBJ1-1|TRBD1|TRBV18
CASSEGQNYGNTEAFF
TGTGCCAGCTCAGAGGGACAGAATTATGGAAACACTGAAGCTTTCTTT
>few|TRBJ2-7|TRBD1|TRBV3-1/TRBV3-2
CASSPGTGPSYEQYF
TGTGCCAGCAGCCCTGGGACAGGGCCATCCTACGAGCAGTACTTC
>.|TRBJ1-1|.|TRBV23-1
CASSPPTYTGMNTEAFF
TGCGCCAGCAGCCCGCCCACCTATACAGGGATGAACACTGAAGCTTTCTTT
>.|TRBJ2-7|TRBD1|TRBV6-1
CASSDAQGAREQYF
TGTGCCAGCAGTGACGCCCAGGGGGCGCGAGAGCAGTACTTC
>few|TRBJ1-5|.|TRBV15
CATSRDTGYNQPQHF
TGTGCCACCAGCAGAGATACAGGTTACAATCAGCCCCAGCATTTT
>few|TRBJ2-2|.|TRBV2
CASGGAGRTGELFF
TGTGCCAGCGGTGGGGCAGGTCGCACCGGGGAGCTGTTTTTT
>once|TRBJ1-1|.|TRBV6-5
CASSRGRGGNTEAFF
TGTGCCAGCAGTCGGGGTCGGGGGGGTAACACTGAAGCTTTCTTT
>.|TRBJ1-4|.|TRBV24-1
CATSDRGEKLFF
TGTGCCACCAGTGATAGAGGGGAAAAACTGTTTTTT
>.|TRBJ1-3|TRBD1|TRBV7-9
CASSSSGGFSGNTIYF
TGTGCCAGCAGCTCTTCAGGGGGTTTCTCTGGAAACACCATATATTTT
>.|TRBJ1-6|TRBD1|TRBV7-9
CASSARQGSSYNSPLHF
TGTGCCAGCAGCGCCCGACAGGGTAGCTCCTATAATTCACCCCTCCACTTT
>.|TRBJ1-1|TRBD1|TRBV7-8
CASRGQGSNTEAFF
TGTGCCAGCAGGGGACAGGGGTCGAACACTGAAGCTTTCTTT
>.|TRBJ1-5|TRBD1|TRBV19
CASRVTGLDSNQPQHF
TGTGCCAGTCGGGTGACAGGGTTAGATAGCAATCAGCCCCAGCATTTT
>.|TRBJ2-3|TRBD2|TRBV5-1
CVSMRGGGSTDTQYF
TGCGTCAGCATGAGGGGCGGGGGAAGTACAGATACGCAGTATTTT
>.|TRBJ1-6|.|TRBV18
CASSPDSYNSPLHF
TGTGCCAGCTCACCAGACAGCTATAATTCACCCCTCCACTTT
>.|TRBJ1-4|TRBD1|TRBV25-1
CASSEFGQGEKLFF
TGTGCCAGCAGTGAGTTCGGACAGGGTGAAAAACTGTTTTTT
>.|TRBJ1-6|TRBD1|TRBV14
CASSQDAGGLTPLHF
TGTGCCAGCAGCCAAGATGCAGGGGGCCTGACACCCCTCCACTTT
>once|TRBJ2-3|TRBD2|TRBV18
CASSPPGLAFADTQYF
TGTGCCAGCTCACCCCCGGGACTAGCTTTCGCAGATACGCAGTATTTT
>.|TRBJ1-2|TRBD1|TRBV12-3/TRBV12-4
CATQGQEGGYTF
TGTGCCACCCAAGGACAGGAGGGTGGCTACACCTTC
>.|TRBJ1-6|TRBD1|TRBV6-6
CASSLPRDRDAYNSPLHF
TGTGCCAGCAGTCTACCGAGGGACAGGGACGCCTATAATTCACCCCTCCACTTT
>.|TRBJ2-6|TRBD1|TRBV5-5
CASSIGQVSGANVLTF
TGTGCCAGCAGCATCGGACAGGTTTCGGGGGCCAACGTCCTGACTTTC
>.|TRBJ1-5|.|TRBV27
CASSSQRGTGQPQHF
TGTGCCAGCAGCTCTCAGAGGGGTACAGGGCAGCCCCAGCATTTT
>.|TRBJ1-3|.|TRBV5-1
CASSLFRRDSHSGNTIYF
TGCGCCAGCAGCTTGTTCCGCAGGGACTCTCACTCTGGAAACACCATATATTTT
>.|TRBJ1-3|TRBD1|TRBV18
CASSPDRGLSGNTIYF
TGTGCCAGCTCACCCGACAGGGGCCTTTCGGGAAACACCATATATTTT
>.|TRBJ1-1|TRBD1|TRBV10-1
CASSDRTGSVATEAFF
TGCGCCAGCAGTGACCGGACAGGGAGCGTAGCCACTGAAGCTTTCTTT
>.|TRBJ1-1|TRBD1|TRBV9
CASSATTGENTEAFF
TGTGCCAGCAGCGCCACTACAGGGGAGAACACTGAAGCTTTCTTT
>.|TRBJ2-7|.|TRBV19
CASSSRPTYEQYF
TGTGCCAGTAGTAGTCGTCCTACCTACGAGCAGTACTTC
>.|TRBJ1-4|TRBD1|TRBV30
CAWKGQVGEKLFF
TGTGCCTGGAAGGGACAGGTCGGGGAAAAACTGTTTTTT
>.|TRBJ2-5|TRBD1|TRBV5-1
CASSLGGPDPGTGGWKTQYF
TGCGCCAGCAGCTTGGGAGGGCCTGATCCCGGGACAGGGGGCTGGAAGACCCAGTACTTC
>.|TRBJ2-5|TRBD2|TRBV7-2
CASSYSGGAGETQYF
TGTGCCAGCAGCTATAGCGGGGGGGCCGGGGAGACCCAGTACTTC
>.|TRBJ1-1|TRBD1|TRBV3-1/TRBV3-2
CASSHDPGGTEAFF
TGTGCCAGCAGCCATGACCCAGGGGGTACTGAAGCTTTCTTT
>once|TRBJ1-5|TRBD1|TRBV10-3
CAISESRGTGGQPQHF
TGTGCCATCAGTGAGTCTAGGGGGACAGGCGGTCAGCCCCAGCATTTT
>.|TRBJ1-2|TRBD1|TRBV25-1
CASRGTGLYYGYTF
TGTGCCAGCAGGGGGACAGGGCTGTACTATGGCTACACCTTC
>.|TRBJ1-2|TRBD1|TRBV7-9
CASSLEGGVEYGYTF
TGTGCCAGCAGCTTAGAAGGGGGCGTAGAGTATGGCTACACCTTC
>.|TRBJ1-6|TRBD1|TRBV30
CAWGGQESPLHF
TGTGCCTGGGGGGGACAGGAATCACCCCTCCACTTT
>once|TRBJ1-1|.|TRBV30
CAWSVGRNTEAFF
TGTGCCTGGAGTGTTGGCAGGAACACTGAAGCTTTCTTT
>once|TRBJ2-5|.|TRBV9
CASSPGEDSSQYF
TGTGCCAGCAGCCCCGGGGAGGATTCATCCCAGTACTTC
>.|TRBJ2-5|.|TRBV27
CASPFWDNQETQYF
TGTGCCAGCCCTTTCTGGGACAACCAAGAGACCCAGTACTTC
>.|TRBJ1-2|.|TRBV3-1/TRBV3-2
CASSHGTTRYGYTF
TGTGCCAGCAGCCATGGTACTACACGCTATGGCTACACCTTC
>.|TRBJ1-4|TRBD1|TRBV29-1
CSVESQGGNEKLFF
TGCAGCGTTGAGAGTCAGGGGGGTAATGAAAAACTGTTTTTT
>.|TRBJ1-1|TRBD1|TRBV19
CASTPNRDRGPAFF
TGTGCCAGTACCCCGAACCGGGACAGGGGCCCAGCTTTCTTT
>.|TRBJ2-5|.|TRBV5-6
CASSLAGGIIQETQYF
TGTGCCAGCAGCTTGGCCGGGGGAATCATCCAAGAGACCCAGTACTTC
>once|TRBJ1-1|.|TRBV7-2
CASSSDGGRGTEAFF
TGTGCCAGCAGCTCAGACGGTGGCAGGGGCACTGAAGCTTTCTTT
>once|TRBJ1-1|TRBD1|TRBV14
CASSQVRQGWGAFF
TGTGCCAGCAGCCAAGTCCGACAGGGTTGGGGGGCTTTCTTT
>.|TRBJ2-1|.|TRBV18
CASSTQGGGYNEQFF
TGTGCCAGCTCAACTCAGGGGGGAGGCTACAATGAGCAGTTCTTC
>.|TRBJ1-2|TRBD1|TRBV7-9
CASSGQEMIHGYTF
TGTGCCAGCAGCGGACAGGAAATGATCCATGGCTACACCTTC
>.|TRBJ1-5|.|TRBV19
CASKGRGANQPQHF
TGTGCCAGTAAGGGTCGGGGGGCGAACCAGCCCCAGCATTTT
>.|TRBJ1-4|TRBD1|TRBV5-1
CASSSMTGMSTNEKLFF
TGCGCCAGCAGCTCAATGACAGGGATGTCAACTAATGAAAAACTGTTTTTT
>.|TRBJ2-3|.|TRBV5-1
CASSSRGTQYF
TGCGCCAGCAGCTCTAGAGGGACGCAGTATTTT
>.|TRBJ2-7|.|TRBV11-2
CASSLVRGQGEQYF
TGTGCCAGCAGCTTAGTGCGGGGTCAGGGCGAGCAGTACTTC
>few|TRBJ1-2|TRBD1|TRBV5-1
CASNEGQGGGYTF
TGCGCCAGCAACGAGGGACAGGGGGGCGGCTACACCTTC
>.|TRBJ1-1|TRBD1|TRBV11-2
CASSQGQGIGAEAFF
TGTGCCAGCAGTCAGGGACAGGGTATCGGCGCTGAAGCTTTCTTT
>.|TRBJ1-1|.|TRBV5-6
CASSFPSAEAFF
TGTGCCAGCAGCTTTCCGTCAGCTGAAGCTTTCTTT
>once|TRBJ2-1|.|TRBV30
CAWSEIYEQFF
TGTGCCTGGAGTGAAATATATGAGCAGTTCTTC
>.|TRBJ2-1|TRBD2|TRBV7-6
CASSLVLADSYNEQFF
TGTGCCAGCAGCTTAGTCCTAGCGGACTCCTACAATGAGCAGTTCTTC
>.|TRBJ2-2|.|TRBV11-2
CASSLVTGAKNTGELFF
TGTGCCAGCAGCTTAGTGACAGGCGCGAAGAACACCGGGGAGCTGTTTTTT
>.|TRBJ1-4|.|TRBV13
CASSLRTAINEKLFF
TGTGCCAGCAGCCTAAGGACAGCCATTAATGAAAAACTGTTTTTT